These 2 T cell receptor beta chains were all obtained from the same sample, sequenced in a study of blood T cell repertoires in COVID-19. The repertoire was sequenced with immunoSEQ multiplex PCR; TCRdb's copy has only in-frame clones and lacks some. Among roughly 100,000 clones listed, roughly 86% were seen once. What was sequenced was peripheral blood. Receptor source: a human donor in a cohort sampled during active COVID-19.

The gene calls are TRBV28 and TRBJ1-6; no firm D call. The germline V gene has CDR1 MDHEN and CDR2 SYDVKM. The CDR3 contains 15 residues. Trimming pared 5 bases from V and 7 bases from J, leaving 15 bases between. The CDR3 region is CASSTPSGVNSPLHF. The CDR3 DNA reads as TGTGCCAGCAGTACCCCGTCAGGCGTCAATTCACCCCTCCACTTT.

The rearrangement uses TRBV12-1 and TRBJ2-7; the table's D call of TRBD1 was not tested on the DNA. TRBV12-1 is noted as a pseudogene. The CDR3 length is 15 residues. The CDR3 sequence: CASSSPAGGQYEQYF. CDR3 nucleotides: TGTGCCAGCAGCTCTCCTGCAGGGGGCCAGTACGAGCAGTACTTC.